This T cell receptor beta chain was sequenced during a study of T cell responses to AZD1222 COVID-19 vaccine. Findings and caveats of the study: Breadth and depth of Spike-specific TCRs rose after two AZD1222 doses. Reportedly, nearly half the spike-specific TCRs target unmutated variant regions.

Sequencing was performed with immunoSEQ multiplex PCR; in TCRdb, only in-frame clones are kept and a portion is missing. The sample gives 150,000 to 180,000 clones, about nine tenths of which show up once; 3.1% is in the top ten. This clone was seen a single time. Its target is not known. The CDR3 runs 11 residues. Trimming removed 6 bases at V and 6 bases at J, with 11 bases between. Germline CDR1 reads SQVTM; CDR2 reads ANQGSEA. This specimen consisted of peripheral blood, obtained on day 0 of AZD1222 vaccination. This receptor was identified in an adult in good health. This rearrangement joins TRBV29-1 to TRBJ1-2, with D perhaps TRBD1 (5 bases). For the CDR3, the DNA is TGCAGCGTCAGGGAGAATAATGGCTACACCTTC. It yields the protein CSVRENNGYTF.